Below, 14 T cell receptor beta chains from the same sample are listed, as sequenced in a study of CD8+ T cells in alopecia areata. Isolated RNA was reverse transcribed into cDNA used as the sequencing template. This table comes from immunoSEQ multiplex PCR, and its TCRdb copy is limited to in-frame clones, with some not included. This sample has about 97,000 clones, with roughly two fifths found just once. Sample: CD4+ T cells sorted from blood. These receptors were collected from a human donor with alopecia areata.

The chain uses TRBV4-2 and TRBJ2-7; perhaps TRBD1 as D (6 bases). The CDR3 totals 13 residues. Trimming cost V 4 bases and J 0 bases, with 7 bases left between them. From germline, CDR1 is LGHNA and CDR2 YNFKEQ. CDR3 in amino acids: CASSLDSSYEQYF. CDR3 nucleotide sequence: TGTGCCAGCAGCCTGGACAGCTCCTACGAGCAGTACTTC.

This chain uses TRBV29-1 with TRBJ2-3; 8 nucleotides agree with TRBD1. CDR1 and CDR2 from the germline V gene are SQVTM and ANQGSEA. There are 17 residues in the CDR3. V shed 6 bases and J 0 bases; nucleotides not matched to a gene: 14. The CDR3 DNA sequence: TGCAGCGTGCGTATTGGGACAGGAACAGTTAGCACAGATACGCAGTATTTT. Translated, it gives CSVRIGTGTVSTDTQYF.

This clone was detected only a few times. The V and J genes are TRBV5-1 and TRBJ2-1; D gene unclear. The CDR3 runs to 14 residues. Germline V lookup: CDR1 SGHRS, CDR2 YFSETQ. With 0 bases removed from V and 8 bases from J, the gap between germline ends came to 12 bases. The CDR3 DNA reads as TGCGCCAGCAGCTTGGCAGGTCGAAGGGATGAGCAGTTCTTC. Protein sequence: CASSLAGRRDEQFF.

The chain combines TRBV7-3 with TRBJ2-5; 8 positions agree with TRBD2. The CDR3 length is 14 residues. CDR1 and CDR2 (germline): SGHTA, FQGTGA. Trimming at V came to 6 bases and at J to 4 bases, leaving 7 bases not matched to a gene. The CDR3 loop is CASSQGSGGETQYF. As DNA, the CDR3 is TGTGCCAGCAGTCAGGGGAGCGGGGGAGAGACCCAGTACTTC.

This chain uses TRBV9 with TRBJ1-2; no reliable D call. CDR1 and CDR2 from the germline V gene are SGDLS and YYNGEE. CDR3 length: 13 amino acids. V shed 0 bases and J shed 5 bases, with 8 bases lying between them. CDR3 DNA sequence: TGTGCCAGCAGCGTAGAGGAGAGATATGGCTACACCTTC. Amino acids: CASSVEERYGYTF.

The chain employs TRBV30 and TRBJ2-7; D is unresolved. The V end lost 0 bases, the J end lost 2 bases, and 11 bases lay between the germline ends. Germline V CDR1 and CDR2: GTSNPN, SVGIG (reference sequence). There are 14 residues in the CDR3. The CDR3 is CAWSVGQITYEQYF. The DNA for the CDR3 is TGTGCCTGGAGTGTAGGGCAGATTACCTACGAGCAGTACTTC.

This chain uses TRBV7-2 with TRBJ2-5; the D is unclear. With 5 bases removed from V and 7 bases from J, the gap between germline ends came to 5 bases. The V gene's germline CDR1 is SGHTA and CDR2 FQGNSA. The CDR3 totals 10 residues. CDR3 coding DNA: TGTGCCAGCAGCGGTGGGACCCAGTACTTC. Translated: CASSGGTQYF. The whole variable domain, filled in from reference TRBV7-2 and TRBJ2-5, reads GAGVSQSPSNKVTEKGKDVELRCDPISGHTALYWYRQSLGQGLEFLIYFQGNSAPDKSGLPSDRFSAERTGGSVSTLTIQRTQQEDSAVYLCASSGGTQYFGPGTRLLVL.

There are a few counts of this clone. V is TRBV29-1 and J is TRBJ1-3; D is perhaps TRBD1 (5 bases). This CDR3 is built from 14 residues. Germline V gene data show CDR1 as SQVTM and CDR2 as ANQGSEA. Between the trimmed V and J ends, which lost 4 bases and 0 bases, there was a span of 10 bases. Here the CDR3 reads CSVVTGASGNTIYF. CDR3 bases: TGCAGCGTTGTCACAGGCGCCTCTGGAAACACCATATATTTT.

This clone was picked up many times. V gene TRBV4-1 combines with J gene TRBJ2-2; 9 bases are a match to TRBD2. Looked up from germline, CDR1 is MGHRA and CDR2 is YSYEKL. The CDR3 covers 17 residues. V shed 0 bases and J 5 bases; nucleotides not matched to a gene: 7. The CDR3 sequence is CASSQDGIAGVTGELFF. CDR3 nucleotides: TGCGCCAGCAGCCAAGATGGGATAGCGGGGGTAACCGGGGAGCTGTTTTTT.

The rearrangement joins TRBV11-2 to TRBJ2-5; no reliable D call. The CDR3 consists of 15 residues. Germline V lookup: CDR1 SGHAT, CDR2 FQNNGV. V shed 2 bases and J shed 4 bases, with 14 bases lying between them. The CDR3 protein is CASSLMVYRRETQYF. The CDR3 nucleotides are TGTGCCAGCAGCTTAATGGTCTACCGTCGAGAGACCCAGTACTTC.

This clone was counted a few times. J is TRBJ2-7 and V is TRBV18; TRBD1 aligns across 10 bases. CDR3 length: 14 residues. Germline V gene sequence: CDR1 KGHSH, CDR2 LQKENI. The junction had 4 bases not matched to a gene; V was cut back by 1 base and J by 7 bases. The CDR3 protein is CASSPLGDRGEQYF. CDR3 sequence (DNA): TGTGCCAGCTCACCACTAGGGGACAGGGGAGAGCAGTACTTC. Filled out from reference TRBV18 and TRBJ2-7, the complete variable domain reads NAGVMQNPRHLVRRRGQEARLRCSPMKGHSHVYWYRQLPEEGLKFMVYLQKENIIDESGMPKERFSAEFPKEGPSILRIQQVVRGDSAAYFCASSPLGDRGEQYFGPGTRLTVT.

The chain couples TRBV28 to TRBJ1-6, with D possibly matching TRBD1 (5 bases). Germline CDR1 is MDHEN and CDR2 is SYDVKM. Deletions cut 2 bases from V and 3 bases from J, with 8 bases between. CDR3 size: 15 residues. The CDR3 DNA follows: TGTGCCAGCAGTTTAGGGGGAGGCTATAATTCACCCCTCCACTTT. Translating it yields CASSLGGGYNSPLHF.

This clone has more than one count but fewer than ten. V and J are TRBV4-2 and TRBJ2-2, with 8 bases matching TRBD1. Germline V CDR1 and CDR2: LGHNA, YNFKEQ. The junction had 3 bases not matched to a gene; V was cut back by 5 bases and J by 1 base. The CDR3 is 15 residues long. CDR3: CASSSGQGNTGELFF. DNA of the CDR3: TGTGCCAGCAGCTCCGGACAGGGGAACACCGGGGAGCTGTTTTTT.

In this sample, this clone turned up a few times. The V and J genes are TRBV7-9 and TRBJ1-1; no firm D call. The CDR3 length is 13 residues. Germline V gene sequence: CDR1 SEHNR, CDR2 FQNEAQ (reference sequence). The V end was cut by 1 base, the J end by 1 base, with 4 bases between. The CDR3 reads CASSLDPNTEAFF. CDR3 in DNA: TGTGCCAGCAGCTTAGACCCGAACACTGAAGCTTTCTTT.